This TCR beta chain was observed in a study of cytomegalovirus exposure and HLA in healthy donors. Study in general: Genotyping of 430 or so donors showed that around 81% belonged to the Caucasian-associated ancestry cluster.

Use of 60 Vbeta and 13 Jbeta primers characterized the PCR. This table comes from immunoSEQ multiplex PCR, and its TCRdb copy is limited to in-frame clones, with some not included. This sample yields fewer than 200,000 clones, of which 81% are seen a single time; over 2% belongs to the top ten. Trimming shortened V by 4 bases and J by 5 bases, and 20 bases separated the two germline ends. CDR1 and CDR2 (germline): GTSNPN, SVGIG (reference sequence). This CDR3 has 15 residues. In this sample, this clone turned up a few times. Antigen unknown. Study-wide results and limits: In a later analysis, compared with equally common non-associated chains, HLA-associated beta chains were more expanded.

Sequencing was performed on PBMCs. The V gene is TRBV30, the J gene TRBJ1-1; a weak D match, TRBD1 (6 bases). This clonotype was sampled from a woman aged 25 to 39 in good health and CMV-seronegative. The CDR3 DNA reads as TGTGCCTGGATCCCCCGGGGGGCAGGGGAGACTGAAGCTTTCTTT. It encodes CAWIPRGAGETEAFF.